The source of this T cell receptor beta chain is a study of blood T cell repertoires in COVID-19. V dropped 4 bases and J dropped 7 bases, with 19 bases sitting between them. This CDR3 is built from 15 residues. The germline V gene has CDR1 MDHEN and CDR2 SYDVKM. Sequenced by immunoSEQ multiplex PCR; TCRdb stores in-frame clones only, minus some. Of some 97,000 clones in the sample, approximately 87% were seen once. This clonotype originated in a human donor in a cohort sampled during active COVID-19. The rearrangement links TRBV28 to TRBJ1-1; D might be TRBD1 (6 bases). The sample comprised peripheral blood. The CDR3 nucleotides are TGTGCCAGCAGTTCCACCTCGACCGGGACAAGTGAAGCTTTCTTT. Residues: CASSSTSTGTSEAFF.